The 12 T cell receptor beta chains given below trace back to one sample, sequenced in a study of blood T cell repertoires in COVID-19. Profiled with immunoSEQ multiplex PCR; TCRdb holds only in-frame clones, not every one. This table holds about 240,000 clones, approximately 83% found once. Sequenced sample: PBMCs or T cells enriched from blood (not recorded which). Source of these receptors: a woman between 35 and 50 years old with acute COVID-19.

This chain links TRBV4-1 with TRBJ1-1, with TRBD1 matching over 7 bases. Trimming took 2 bases from V and 2 from J; bases not matched to a gene: 8. Germline V gives CDR1 MGHRA, CDR2 YSYEKL. The CDR3 runs to 16 residues. CDR3 sequence: CASSQPNRGRNTEAFF. CDR3 coding DNA: TGCGCCAGCAGCCAACCTAACAGGGGCCGAAACACTGAAGCTTTCTTT.

The chain is built from TRBV6-5 and TRBJ1-2; 8 bases agree with TRBD1. Trimming took 5 bases from V and 1 from J; bases not matched to a gene: 3. CDR1 MNHEY and CDR2 SVGAGI come from the germline V gene. The length of the CDR3 is 14 residues. Written as DNA, the CDR3 is TGTGCCAGCAGTCGGACAGGGATTAACTATGGCTACACCTTC. It codes for CASSRTGINYGYTF.

This clone occurred once. The chain has TRBV6-5 and TRBJ1-1; weak D call: TRBD1 (6 bases). V lost 6 bases, J lost 3 bases, and 17 bases lay in between. CDR1 is MNHEY, CDR2 SVGAGI, per germline. The CDR3 spans 15 residues. DNA of the CDR3: TGTGCCAGCAGCCCCCACAGGGAATGGTACACTGAAGCTTTCTTT. It specifies CASSPHREWYTEAFF.

The chain links TRBV9 to TRBJ1-6; 8 bases fit TRBD1. Germline values: CDR1 SGDLS, CDR2 YYNGEE. The junction had 3 bases not matched to a gene; V was cut back by 4 bases and J by 6 bases. This CDR3 contains 14 residues. Here the CDR3 DNA reads TGTGCCAGCAGCCTTACAGGGGGTAATTCACCCCTCCACTTT. This codes for CASSLTGGNSPLHF.

The chain couples TRBV5-4 to TRBJ2-7; D is undetermined. The CDR3 contains 13 residues. Germline V gives CDR1 SGHNT, CDR2 YYREEE (reference sequence). Between the trimmed V and J ends, which lost 0 bases and 3 bases, there was a span of 7 bases. CDR3 bases: TGTGCCAGCAGCTTGGTAAACAGCTACGAGCAGTACTTC. This gives the protein CASSLVNSYEQYF.

The rearrangement joins TRBV6-1 to TRBJ1-2; D perhaps matches TRBD1 (6 bases). Germline V gives CDR1 MNHNS, CDR2 SASEGT. The length of the CDR3 is 15 residues. Trimming shortened V by 1 base and J by 1 base, and 10 bases separated the two germline ends. This chain's CDR3 is CASSEVGDNNYGYTF. CDR3 in DNA: TGTGCCAGCAGTGAAGTCGGGGACAATAACTATGGCTACACCTTC.

The rearrangement joins TRBV19 to TRBJ1-1; D unresolved. V lost 5 bases and J lost 8, with 15 bases in between. This CDR3 region has 13 residues. Germline values: CDR1 LNHDA, CDR2 SQIVND (reference sequence). The CDR3 spells CASSERSPEEAFF. The CDR3 nucleotides read TGTGCCAGTAGTGAGAGGTCCCCTGAAGAAGCTTTCTTT.

This clone was picked up many times. The chain recombines TRBV6-4 with TRBJ2-3, with D hard to call. CDR3 length: 12 residues. Germline CDR1 MRHNA, CDR2 SNTAGT. Trimming took 3 bases from V and 3 from J, leaving 4 bases between them. The CDR3 DNA sequence: TGTGCCAGCAGTGATACAACAGATACGCAGTATTTT. It encodes CASSDTTDTQYF.

A remark on this clone: A junction end diverges from the germline sequence, so it may reflect a read error. This chain connects TRBV10-3 to TRBJ2-1, with D perhaps given as TRBD1 or TRBD2 (11 bases each). CDR1 and CDR2 (germline): ENHRY, SYGVKD. The CDR3 has 18 residues. As DNA, the CDR3 is TGTGCCACCAGTCAGGACAGGGGGCTGAAGACCGGGACTAGCGGCCAGTTCTTC. Protein: CATSQDRGLKTGTSGQFF.

DNA of the CDR3: TGTGCCAGCAGCTTAGAAAGGGACACTCCCTATGGCTACACCTTC. Amino acid sequence: CASSLERDTPYGYTF. V gene TRBV7-9 combines with J gene TRBJ1-2; D possibly corresponds to TRBD1 (6 bases). Trimming stripped 1 base from V and 4 bases from J, with 13 bases between. Per the germline V gene, CDR1 is SEHNR and CDR2 is FQNEAQ (reference sequence). The CDR3 runs to 15 residues.

CDR3 region: CASSQEVATQRRNEQYF. The DNA of the CDR3 is TGCGCCAGCAGCCAAGAAGTGGCTACCCAACGCAGGAACGAGCAGTACTTC. This chain links TRBV4-1 with TRBJ2-7; no definite D call. Germline V gene lookup returns CDR1 MGHRA and CDR2 YSYEKL. Trimming took off 0 bases at V and 5 bases at J, with 20 bases between the two ends. This CDR3 has 17 residues.

The rearrangement links TRBV6-1 to TRBJ1-5, with 7 bases matching TRBD1. Germline V CDR1 and CDR2: MNHNS, SASEGT. This CDR3 comprises 17 residues. The trim removed 0 bases at V and 7 bases at J, leaving 12 bases unmatched. The CDR3 is CASSEASRKGARQPQHF. The CDR3 DNA sequence: TGTGCCAGCAGTGAAGCATCGAGGAAGGGGGCGAGACAGCCCCAGCATTTT.